This is a list of T cell receptor beta chains from one sample in a study of CD8 T cells in acute hepatitis C reinfection. TCRdb's copy holds only in-frame clones and misses some; the assay was immunoSEQ multiplex PCR. The sample holds around 34,000 clones, just under 90% seen once. The sample taken for sequencing was naive CD8+ T cells from PBMCs. The receptors stem from a man aged 30 to 45 with chronic hepatitis C. Each CDR3 is given with its conserved first and last residue. A D gene is named only where the DNA matches it firmly. Size tells how often a clone was seen (once, few, many) or the class of an expanded clone, and some rows leave it out.

>once|TRBV7-9|NA|TRBJ1-2
TGTGCCAGCAGCTTAGATGGTCCCGCCTATGGCTACACCTTC
CASSLDGPAYGYTF
>NA|TRBV4-1|NA|TRBJ1-2
TGCGCCAGCAGCCAAGACGGCCAGGGCGAGGGCTACACCTTC
CASSQDGQGEGYTF
>NA|TRBV6-5|NA|TRBJ1-3
TGTGCCAGCAGAGGGGGAGCTGGAAACACCATATATTTT
CASRGGAGNTIYF
>once|TRBV11-2|NA|TRBJ1-2
TGTGCCAGCAGCTTAGAACTCGCAAGGGGCTATGGCTACACCTTC
CASSLELARGYGYTF
>NA|TRBV14|TRBD1|TRBJ1-2
TGTGCCAGCAGCCTACAGGGGAGGCATGGCTACACCTTC
CASSLQGRHGYTF
>NA|TRBV7-9|TRBD1|TRBJ1-1
TGTGCCAGCAGTTATGGACAGGGTGAAGCTTTCTTT
CASSYGQGEAFF
>NA|TRBV5-4|NA|TRBJ1-4
TGTGCCAGCAGCTTGGACGGCGGTGGTGAAAAACTGTTTTTT
CASSLDGGGEKLFF
>few|TRBV30|TRBD1|TRBJ1-1
TGTGCCTGGATCGGACAGGGAGGAACTGAAGCTTTCTTT
CAWIGQGGTEAFF
>NA|TRBV27|NA|TRBJ1-1
TGTGCCAGCAGTTCCCCGGCCTTGAACACTGAAGCTTTCTTT
CASSSPALNTEAFF
>NA|TRBV7-9|TRBD2|TRBJ2-5
TGTGCCAGCAGCCCCCGATTTAGCGGGGGGGCCGGAGAGACCCAGTACTTC
CASSPRFSGGAGETQYF
>few|TRBV30|TRBD1|TRBJ1-1
TGTGCCTGGAGGGGTAGACAGGGGAGCACTGAAGCTTTCTTT
CAWRGRQGSTEAFF
>NA|TRBV5-1|NA|TRBJ2-7
TGCGCCAGCAGCTTGGAGGGAGCCAGAGGTAACGAGCAGTACTTC
CASSLEGARGNEQYF
>NA|TRBV7-8|TRBD2|TRBJ2-1
TGTGCCAGCAGCCCCGCGGGGGTCAGCTCCTACAATGAGCAGTTCTTC
CASSPAGVSSYNEQFF
>NA|TRBV29-1|NA|TRBJ2-5
TGCAGCGTTACCCGAGAGACCCAGTACTTC
CSVTRETQYF
>NA|TRBV19|NA|TRBJ1-1
TGTGCCAGCCAGGAGGGGGTTGGGAACACTGAAGCTTTCTTT
CASQEGVGNTEAFF
>NA|TRBV7-9|NA|TRBJ2-7
TGTGCCAGCAGCGAAAGCTCCTACGAGCAGTACTTC
CASSESSYEQYF
>once|TRBV6-5|NA|TRBJ2-7
TGTGCCAGCAGAAACCGACAGGAGAGGGTGGACGAGCAGTACTTC
CASRNRQERVDEQYF
>NA|TRBV6-1|TRBD1|TRBJ2-7
TGTGCCAGCAGTGAAGCTGGGACAGCCATACTCTTCGCCGAGCAGTACTTC
CASSEAGTAILFAEQYF
>NA|TRBV6-6|NA|TRBJ1-1
TGTGCCAGCAGTCCACTAGGGGGGGGCACTGAAGCTTTCTTT
CASSPLGGGTEAFF
>NA|TRBV19|NA|TRBJ2-1
TGTGCCAGTAAGGCGGACCACAATGAGCAGTTCTTC
CASKADHNEQFF
>NA|TRBV10-1|NA|TRBJ2-3
TGCGCCACCCCCCGTCAGGGTGTCTCTGATACGCAGTATTTT
CATPRQGVSDTQYF
>NA|TRBV4-3|TRBD1|TRBJ1-1
TGCGCCAGCAGCCTAGGACAGGCGAACACTGAAGCTTTCTTT
CASSLGQANTEAFF
>once|TRBV27|NA|TRBJ2-7
TGTGCCAGCAGTTCGGATCGACTAGGAGGGGTTTCCTACGAGCAGTACTTC
CASSSDRLGGVSYEQYF
>NA|TRBV19|NA|TRBJ1-2
TGTGCCAGTACCCCCGGATGGGGCGGGGGAGGCTACACCTTC
CASTPGWGGGGYTF
>NA|TRBV5-4|NA|TRBJ1-1
TGTGCCAGCAGCTCTGCGAACACTGAAGCTTTCTTT
CASSSANTEAFF